Here is one TCR beta chain with its context. This CDR3 has 11 amino acids. The V gene lost 4 bases and the J gene lost 7 bases, with 5 bases spanning the gap. This sample is part of a study of T cell responses to AZD1222 COVID-19 vaccine. Repertoires were generated with immunoSEQ multiplex PCR, while TCRdb's copy carries only in-frame clones and drops some. The sample records 84,000 or so clones, over 80% being singletons. This clonotype was obtained from an adult in good health. This chain uses TRBV12-3 or TRBV12-4 with TRBJ1-3, with unresolved D. The sample was peripheral blood, taken on day 0 of AZD1222 vaccination. The CDR3 is CASSSRNTIYF. The CDR3 bases are TGTGCCAGCAGTTCACGCAACACCATATATTTT.